The 15 T cell receptor beta chains below come from one sample, sequenced in a study of T cells after yellow fever vaccination (dated by TCRdb to the late 2010s). The sample's treatment or condition, from its label and the paper: live attenuated yellow fever vaccine strain. The library relied on 5' RACE. Sequencer: Illumina HiSeq 2500. The public sequencing data were trimmed at Q25 with fastp and processed into clonotypes with MiXCR by TCRdb, which kept only in-frame beta chains. Every CDR3 protein is listed once, alongside the most common genes and DNA of its rows. The sample table shows around 600,000 distinct CDR3 sequences, and around an eighth are seen once. The leading ten clones occupy under 15% of the sample. The specimen was PBMCs, collected on the day of the yellow fever booster vaccination. These receptor sequences come from a young man who received the YFV17D yellow fever vaccine.

This clonotype was detected many times. CDR3: CASSPLGVEQYF. In DNA, the CDR3 is TGTGCCAGCAGTCCCCTCGGTGTCGAGCAGTACTTC. The chain employs TRBV12-3 or TRBV12-4 and TRBJ2-7; no clear D gene. The length of the CDR3 is 12 residues. V was shortened by 5 bases and J by 6 bases, with 11 bases between the two germline ends.

This clonotype was recorded many times. The CDR3 bases are TGTGCCAGCAGTCCACCCGTCAGGGGATCACCCCTCCACTTT. Its translation: CASSPPVRGSPLHF. The V and J genes are TRBV28 and TRBJ1-6, with D maybe TRBD1 (6 bases). The V and J ends lost 5 bases and 10 bases respectively, with 15 bases between them. Germline-derived CDR1 and CDR2 are MDHEN and SYDVKM. The CDR3 is 14 amino acids.

This clonotype occurred a few times. The chain uses TRBV5-6 and TRBJ2-5, with a weak D call TRBD2 (6 bases). CDR3 length equals 15 residues. The germline V gene encodes CDR1 SGHDT and CDR2 YYEEEE. The ends were cut back, 3 bases at V and 5 bases at J, with 17 bases in the middle. The CDR3 DNA reads TGTGCCAGCAGCTACCGGGACTCATACGGGGAGACCCAGTACTTC. This translates into CASSYRDSYGETQYF.

This clonotype has a count of ten or more. The chain joins TRBV6-5 to TRBJ1-5; D remains ambiguous. Deletions cut 4 bases from V and 5 bases from J, with 9 bases between. The germline CDR1 and CDR2 sequences are MNHEY and SVGAGI. The CDR3 extends over 13 amino acids. DNA of the CDR3: TGTGCCAGCAGTTTGGCTTGGGATCAGCCCCAGCATTTT. This codes for CASSLAWDQPQHF.

This clonotype was seen a handful of times. The J gene is TRBJ2-1, the V gene TRBV7-9; D gene unclear. CDR1 and CDR2 from the germline V gene are SEHNR and FQNEAQ (reference sequence). V lost 4 bases, J lost 15 bases, and 25 bases lay in between. This CDR3 contains 15 residues. CDR3 nucleotides: TGTGCCAGCAGCTCTTGGGTTCGCAGTTATCCATCTGGGTTCTTC. As protein: CASSSWVRSYPSGFF.

The chain carries TRBV18 and TRBJ2-7; D ambiguous. The CDR3 runs to 13 residues. Trimming took 2 bases from V and 2 from J, leaving 7 bases between them. Germline loops: CDR1 KGHSH, CDR2 LQKENI. The CDR3 DNA reads TGTGCCAGCTCACCAGACTGGACCTACGAGCAGTACTTC. Translating gives CASSPDWTYEQYF.

This clonotype appeared a few times. The rearrangement uses TRBV5-1 and TRBJ2-5; no firm D call. V shed 7 bases and J shed 5 bases, with 9 bases lying between them. CDR1 is SGHRS, CDR2 YFSETQ, per germline. The CDR3 is 11 amino acids. The CDR3 DNA is TGCGCCAGCGGGGAAACGGAGACCCAGTACTTC. It yields the protein CASGETETQYF.

This chain uses TRBV28 with TRBJ2-1; 8 bases match TRBD2. Trimming took 6 bases from V and 8 from J; bases not matched to a gene: 9. Germline V gene data show CDR1 as MDHEN and CDR2 as SYDVKM. CDR3 size: 14 residues. The DNA of the CDR3 is TGTGCCAGCAGGCCGCCGGGGACTAGATATGAGCAGTTCTTC. Translation: CASRPPGTRYEQFF.

This clonotype appeared a few times. The rearrangement uses TRBV4-1 and TRBJ2-5; perhaps TRBD1 as D (5 bases). Germline assignment: CDR1 MGHRA and CDR2 YSYEKL. V was clipped by 1 base and J by 4 bases, with 10 bases between them. The CDR3 covers 14 residues. This chain's CDR3 is CASSQGGARETQYF. As DNA, the CDR3 is TGCGCCAGCAGCCAAGGTGGGGCACGAGAGACCCAGTACTTC.

This clonotype was recorded a few times. This chain links TRBV4-3 with TRBJ2-5; 7 bases map to TRBD1. The CDR3 has 16 residues. With 0 bases clipped from V and 4 bases from J, the junction kept 8 bases outside the gene matches. CDR1 is LGHNA and CDR2 is YSLEER in the germline V gene. For the CDR3, the DNA is TGCGCCAGCAGCCAAGAGCGGAACAGGGGTGGAGAGACCCAGTACTTC. Translating gives CASSQERNRGGETQYF.

In its sample, this clonotype was seen many times. This rearrangement joins TRBV7-2 to TRBJ1-2; 7 bases match TRBD1. This CDR3 has 14 residues. V shed 1 base, J shed 4 bases, and the junction held 3 bases outside the gene matches. From germline, CDR1 is SGHTA and CDR2 FQGNSA. The CDR3 sequence is CASSLEAGGYGYTF. The CDR3 nucleotides read TGTGCCAGCAGCTTAGAGGCAGGGGGCTATGGCTACACCTTC.

The rearrangement uses TRBV7-6 and TRBJ2-2; D is ambiguous. From germline, CDR1 is SGHVS and CDR2 FNYEAQ. Trimming left V 1 base short and J 5 bases short, with 14 bases between. The CDR3 covers 16 residues. For the CDR3, the DNA is TGTGCCAGCAGCTTAGAGGGAAGCCTGCTGACCGGGGAGCTGTTTTTT. It codes for CASSLEGSLLTGELFF.

The chain combines TRBV7-6 with TRBJ2-5; D is undetermined. The CDR3 is 14 amino acids. The germline gives CDR1 SGHVS, CDR2 FNYEAQ. Trimming pared 4 bases from V and 5 bases from J, leaving 14 bases between. In DNA form, the CDR3 reads TGTGCCAGCAGCTCTCCAGCTTTGGGGGAGACCCAGTACTTC. Its translation: CASSSPALGETQYF.

This clonotype was seen repeatedly, ten times or more. The gene calls are TRBV4-3 and TRBJ2-1; TRBD1 agrees at 7 bases. Germline CDR1 reads LGHNA; CDR2 reads YSLEER. V trimming: 4 bases; J trimming: 8 bases; junction bases outside the gene matches: 11. This CDR3 has 15 residues. The CDR3 loop reads CASSRDRAVYDEQFF. CDR3 DNA sequence: TGCGCCAGCAGCCGAGACAGGGCTGTTTACGATGAGCAGTTCTTC.

The genes are TRBV28 and TRBJ2-7, with D hard to call. CDR1 and CDR2 from the germline V gene are MDHEN and SYDVKM. V lost 6 bases to trimming and J lost 6 bases, with 18 bases between them. The CDR3 has 14 residues. CDR3 nucleotide sequence: TGTGCCAGCAGCACCCCGGCCCGGCCCGGCGAGCAGTACTTC. Translating it yields CASSTPARPGEQYF.